These T cell receptor beta chains were read from a single sample in a study of blood T cell repertoires in COVID-19. Clones were sequenced by immunoSEQ multiplex PCR, and TCRdb holds only the in-frame ones, with some missing. The sample lists 360,000 or so clones; roughly 87% were seen once. The specimen sequenced was peripheral blood. The receptor set was obtained from a woman aged 60-75 years with COVID-19, enrolled during active disease. Both conserved end residues are part of each CDR3. D genes are given only for firm matches. Rows give clone size only sometimes, using once, few, many, or a class for an expanded clone.

v_gene	d_gene	j_gene	abundance	CDR3nt	CDR3aa
TRBV28	-	TRBJ1-2	once	TGTGCCAGCCAACCGGGGGGCAGCCCTTCTAACTATGGCTACACCTTC	CASQPGGSPSNYGYTF
TRBV28	-	TRBJ1-3	-	TGTGCCAGCAGTTTATTGGACACCCGAAACACCATATATTTT	CASSLLDTRNTIYF
TRBV6-2/TRBV6-3	TRBD1	TRBJ1-2	-	TGTGCCAGCAGCCCTATTGGACAGGGGAGGGATGGCTACACCTTC	CASSPIGQGRDGYTF
TRBV11-2	-	TRBJ1-1	-	TGTGCCAGCAGCTTAGACCGACAGGCCAGGGGAGCTTTCTTT	CASSLDRQARGAFF
TRBV11-2	-	TRBJ1-3	-	TGTGCCAGCAGCCACTGGGGCCCCTCTGGAAACACCATATATTTT	CASSHWGPSGNTIYF
TRBV24-1	-	TRBJ2-3	-	TGTGCCACCGGGACACCCAGCACAGATACGCAGTATTTT	CATGTPSTDTQYF
TRBV2	-	TRBJ1-2	-	TGTGCCAGCAGTGAAGCAGGCCGGGGGGATGGCTACACCTTC	CASSEAGRGDGYTF
TRBV27	TRBD1	TRBJ2-7	-	TGTGCCAGCAGGCCCCGGGACAGACGCTACGAGCAGTACTTC	CASRPRDRRYEQYF
TRBV4-1	TRBD1	TRBJ1-5	-	TGCGCCAGCAGCTCGGGACAGATGAACAATCAGCCCCAGCATTTT	CASSSGQMNNQPQHF
TRBV19	-	TRBJ2-7	-	TGTGCCAGTAGTAAAGTGAGCTCCTACGAGCAGTACTTC	CASSKVSSYEQYF
TRBV14	TRBD1	TRBJ1-1	-	TGTGCCAGCAGACTGAGTGGGACAGGGAGGGAAGCTTTCTTT	CASRLSGTGREAFF
TRBV19	-	TRBJ1-5	-	TGTGCCAGTAGTATTTCGAGGCTTGGCAATCAGCCCCAGCATTTT	CASSISRLGNQPQHF
TRBV19	TRBD1	TRBJ1-2	-	TGTGCCAGTAGACAGGCGGCAGGGGGCTACGGCTACACCTTC	CASRQAAGGYGYTF
TRBV2	-	TRBJ1-1	-	TGTGCCAGCAGCGCTGACAGGCAAGTCAACACTGAAGCTTTCTTT	CASSADRQVNTEAFF
TRBV27	-	TRBJ1-6	-	TGTGCCAGCAGCCACAGGGCTAATTCACCCCTCCACTTT	CASSHRANSPLHF
TRBV25-1	-	TRBJ1-3	-	TGTGCCAGCGCCCGGGACACAACTGGAAACACCATATATTTT	CASARDTTGNTIYF
TRBV2	-	TRBJ2-1	-	TGTGCCAGCAGTCAACTAGGGGGTGAGCAGTTCTTC	CASSQLGGEQFF
TRBV27	-	TRBJ1-2	-	TGTGCCAGCAGTTTCTCGGGTAGCTATGGCTACACCTTC	CASSFSGSYGYTF
TRBV7-2	TRBD1	TRBJ1-2	-	TGTGCCAGCAGCTTAGCGTTGGACAGGGGCGGGGGGGGCTACACCTTC	CASSLALDRGGGGYTF
TRBV6-6	-	TRBJ1-2	-	TGTGCCAGCAGTGTGCCTGGGCGGGAAGGGGATGGCTACACCTTC	CASSVPGREGDGYTF
TRBV7-2	-	TRBJ2-4	-	TGTGCCAGCAGCTCTCGACAGGCAAGCATTCAGTACTTC	CASSSRQASIQYF
TRBV19	TRBD1	TRBJ2-1	-	TGTGCCAGTAGTATATGGACAGGGGGCTCCTACAATGAGCAGTTCTTC	CASSIWTGGSYNEQFF
TRBV7-2	-	TRBJ1-1	-	TGTGCCAGCAGCTTAGCGAACCAGGCACCAAAAGCTTTCTTT	CASSLANQAPKAFF
TRBV5-5	-	TRBJ1-2	-	TGTGCCAGCAGCTTGGAAGGGGCGGCTCTCTATGGCTACACCTTC	CASSLEGAALYGYTF
TRBV5-1	-	TRBJ2-6	-	TGCGCCAGCAGCTTGGTTCGTCCTGGGGCCAACGTCCTGACTTTC	CASSLVRPGANVLTF
TRBV9	-	TRBJ2-2	-	TGTGCCAGCAGCGCAAGACAGACGAACACCGGGGAGCTGTTTTTT	CASSARQTNTGELFF
TRBV7-6	TRBD1	TRBJ1-5	-	TGTGCCAGCAGCGGGACGGGACAGGGCAATCAGCCCCAGCATTTT	CASSGTGQGNQPQHF
TRBV5-6	-	TRBJ1-1	-	TGTGCCAGCAGCGAGGGAGTTGGGCTGAACACTGAAGCTTTCTTT	CASSEGVGLNTEAFF
TRBV5-4	TRBD2	TRBJ2-7	-	TGTGCCAGCAGCTTGGCGGGGGGGCGTCGGGAGCAGTACTTC	CASSLAGGRREQYF
TRBV4-1	-	TRBJ2-3	-	TGCGCCAGCAGCCAAGTTGAAGCGTACACAGATACGCAGTATTTT	CASSQVEAYTDTQYF
TRBV4-2	TRBD1	TRBJ1-2	-	TGTGCCAGCAGCCCAAGCGAACAGGGGGCCTATGGCTACACCTTC	CASSPSEQGAYGYTF
TRBV7-3	-	TRBJ1-1	-	TGTGCCAGCAGCTTAACGGAGGGTACTGAAGCTTTCTTT	CASSLTEGTEAFF
TRBV29-1	-	TRBJ1-1	-	TGCAGCGTTGAATACGGCAGGGGATTCGGCACTGAAGCTTTCTTT	CSVEYGRGFGTEAFF
TRBV27	-	TRBJ1-5	once	TGTGCCAGCAGTCCCTGGGGCAGAGATAGCAATCAGCCCCAGCATTTT	CASSPWGRDSNQPQHF
TRBV28	-	TRBJ2-5	-	TGTGCCAGCAGTTTGGGCCCCGCCGCTGAGACCCAGTACTTC	CASSLGPAAETQYF
TRBV10-1	-	TRBJ2-7	once	TGCGCCAGCAGTGATGGGTCGGCAGGCGAGTCCTACGAGCAGTACTTC	CASSDGSAGESYEQYF
TRBV18	-	TRBJ2-5	-	TGTGCCAGCTCATCGGGATCAGGAGAGACCCAGTACTTC	CASSSGSGETQYF
TRBV3-1/TRBV3-2	-	TRBJ2-1	-	TGTGCCAGCAGCCCTAGGTGGGGGGGCCCATACAATGAGCAGTTCTTC	CASSPRWGGPYNEQFF
TRBV6-1	-	TRBJ1-5	-	TGTGCCAGCAGTGACCAGGCATGGCAGCCCCAGCATTTT	CASSDQAWQPQHF
TRBV7-9	-	TRBJ1-3	once	TGTGCCAGCAGCCCTGTTCAGGGTATTAGGGGAAACACCATATATTTT	CASSPVQGIRGNTIYF
TRBV5-1	TRBD2	TRBJ2-7	-	TGCGCCAGCAGCTTGAGGCGGGGGGGCTACGAGCAGTACTTC	CASSLRRGGYEQYF
TRBV10-3	-	TRBJ2-7	-	TGTGCCATCAGTGAGTCGATCGGCGAGCAGTACTTC	CAISESIGEQYF
TRBV5-4	TRBD1	TRBJ2-2	-	TGTGCCAGCAGCTGGCCCGGGACAGGGACGAACACCGGGGAGCTGTTTTTT	CASSWPGTGTNTGELFF
TRBV29-1	-	TRBJ1-5	-	TGCAGCGTTGTATCTGGGAGTAGCAATCAGCCCCAGCATTTT	CSVVSGSSNQPQHF
TRBV15	-	TRBJ1-2	once	TGTGCCACCAGCAGAGATCGAGGTGGCTACACCTTC	CATSRDRGGYTF
TRBV28	-	TRBJ2-2	-	TGTGCCAGCAGTTTAGGGGCCATACGTCACACCGGGGAGCTGTTTTTT	CASSLGAIRHTGELFF
TRBV5-1	TRBD1	TRBJ1-2	-	TGCGCCAGCAGCTTAGGGACAGTCTATGGCTACACCTTC	CASSLGTVYGYTF
TRBV18	-	TRBJ1-2	-	TGTGCCAGCTCACCAAGCATCGACTATGGCTACACCTTC	CASSPSIDYGYTF
TRBV6-2/TRBV6-3	-	TRBJ2-2	-	TGTGCCAGCAGCAACACAGGATCCGGGGAGCTGTTTTTT	CASSNTGSGELFF
TRBV21-1	-	TRBJ1-3	-	TGTGCCAGCAGCTCCGGGGGAGGCTTCTCTGGAAACACCATATATTTT	CASSSGGGFSGNTIYF
TRBV2	-	TRBJ2-3	-	TGTGCCAGCAGTAAGAGGGGGGGAATAGATACGCAGTATTTT	CASSKRGGIDTQYF
TRBV9	TRBD1	TRBJ1-1	-	TGTGCCAGCAGCGGGTGGACAGGGCGGTCTGAAGCTTTCTTT	CASSGWTGRSEAFF
TRBV5-1	TRBD1	TRBJ1-1	-	TGCGCCAGCAGCCCGGGACAGGCTTACACTGAAGCTTTCTTT	CASSPGQAYTEAFF
TRBV6-5	-	TRBJ1-5	-	TGTGCCAGCAGGCTCAAGATAGATAGCAATCAGCCCCAGCATTTT	CASRLKIDSNQPQHF
TRBV9	-	TRBJ1-3	-	TGTGCCAGCAGCGTAGAAGCGGTTTTCACGCTCTCTGGAAACACCATATATTTT	CASSVEAVFTLSGNTIYF